The entry below gives a single T cell receptor beta chain sequence along with its context. The data were obtained in a study of blood T cell repertoires in COVID-19. Method: immunoSEQ multiplex PCR; TCRdb's copy keeps in-frame clones and lacks some. The sample lists 150,000 to 200,000 clones; roughly 87% were seen once. V trimming: 6 bases; J trimming: 4 bases; junction bases outside the gene matches: 4. Germline-derived CDR1 and CDR2 are SQVTM and ANQGSEA. The CDR3 has 12 residues. Sequenced input: peripheral blood. This receptor was taken from a woman aged 50 to 65 with acute or convalescent COVID-19. The rearrangement uses TRBV29-1 and TRBJ1-2; 8 bases are a match to TRBD1. CDR3 DNA: TGCAGCGTGCTGGACAGGGCCTATGGCTACACCTTC. Its translation: CSVLDRAYGYTF. Filled out from reference TRBV29-1 and TRBJ1-2, the complete variable domain reads SAVISQKPSRDICQRGTSLTIQCQVDSQVTMMFWYRQQPGQSLTLIATANQGSEATYESGFVIDKFPISRPNLTFSTLTVSNMSPEDSSIYLCSVLDRAYGYTFGSGTRLTVV.